The TCR beta chain under discussion was sequenced for a study of T cell changes during pregnancy in multiple sclerosis. The CDR3 totals 17 residues. Trimming took 3 bases from V and 1 from J, leaving 15 bases between them. Germline CDR1 SGHTA, CDR2 FQGNSA. Libraries were prepared by immunoSEQ multiplex PCR; TCRdb keeps only in-frame clonotypes and omits some of them. The sample gives about 85,000 clones, approximately 90% of which show up once; roughly 2.5% is in the top ten. This clonotype was obtained from a female donor with multiple sclerosis, enrolled in a pregnancy study. The sample consisted of peripheral blood, taken in the first trimester of pregnancy. The gene calls are TRBV7-2 and TRBJ2-2; D may be TRBD1 (6 bases). CDR3 protein: CASSFELRGRNTGELFF. CDR3 nucleotides: TGTGCCAGCAGCTTTGAATTAAGGGGGAGGAACACCGGGGAGCTGTTTTTT.